Listed below are T cell receptor beta chains from one sample, sequenced in a study of PD-1 blockade in classical Hodgkin lymphoma. Libraries were prepared by immunoSEQ multiplex PCR; TCRdb keeps only in-frame clonotypes and omits some of them. Among tens of thousands of clones listed, over 90% were seen once. Sequenced: peripheral blood mononuclear cells (PBMCs). These receptors were collected from a human donor with classical Hodgkin lymphoma. Each CDR3 is given with its conserved first and last residue. The D gene is left open where the match is weak. Clone size, where shown, is once, few, many, or a class for clones that have expanded.

size	length	D	V	J	DNA	CDR3
once	14	.	TRBV6-5	TRBJ2-7	TGTGCCAGCAGTTCGCTCCCGAGTCTCTACGAGCAGTACTTC	CASSSLPSLYEQYF
.	12	TRBD1	TRBV30	TRBJ1-2	TGTGCCTGGACCCAGGGGGCCTATGGCTACACCTTC	CAWTQGAYGYTF
.	15	.	TRBV6-5	TRBJ1-2	TGTGCCAGCAGCCTACTAGGGCACGCTAACTATGGCTACACCTTC	CASSLLGHANYGYTF
.	14	.	TRBV6-5	TRBJ2-7	TGTGCCAGCAGTTACGACAGGGAGGGTTACGAGCAGTACTTC	CASSYDREGYEQYF
.	13	.	TRBV9	TRBJ2-5	TGTGCCAGCAGTCGCGAGGTGGCGGAGACCCAGTACTTC	CASSREVAETQYF
once	13	.	TRBV5-1	TRBJ2-5	TGCGCCAGCACCCAAGGTGGAAGAGAGACCCAGTACTTC	CASTQGGRETQYF
.	17	TRBD1	TRBV7-9	TRBJ1-1	TGTGCCAGCAGCTTAGAACCGTTGGGACAGGGGTTCCCTGAAGCTTTCTTT	CASSLEPLGQGFPEAFF
once	15	.	TRBV11-2	TRBJ1-2	TGTGCCAGCAGCTTAGTCGGCGGTTGGAACTATGGCTACACCTTC	CASSLVGGWNYGYTF
.	12	.	TRBV6-6	TRBJ1-1	TGTGCCAGCAGTTACCCGAACACTGAAGCTTTCTTT	CASSYPNTEAFF
.	14	.	TRBV7-2	TRBJ2-7	TGTGCCAGCAGCTCTGGGGGGAGGCGCTACGAGCAGTACTTC	CASSSGGRRYEQYF
.	13	TRBD1	TRBV7-9	TRBJ2-5	TGTGCCAGCACCAGGGGGTCTTCGGAGACCCAGTACTTC	CASTRGSSETQYF
.	16	.	TRBV28	TRBJ1-4	TGTGCCAGCAGCCGACCCACAGGGCGTGATAATGAAAAACTGTTTTTT	CASSRPTGRDNEKLFF
.	16	TRBD1	TRBV5-4	TRBJ1-2	TGTGCCAGCAGCCCGCCGGGGACAGCGGCTAACTATGGCTACACCTTC	CASSPPGTAANYGYTF
once	13	.	TRBV14	TRBJ2-3	TGTGCCAGCAGCAGACGACTCACAGATACGCAGTATTTT	CASSRRLTDTQYF
.	15	.	TRBV7-7	TRBJ2-2	TGTGCCAGCAGCTTAGGAGGACGAAACACCGGGGAGCTGTTTTTT	CASSLGGRNTGELFF
once	12	.	TRBV4-1	TRBJ2-3	TGCGCCAGCAGCCCTCCCACAGATACGCAGTATTTT	CASSPPTDTQYF
.	13	.	TRBV4-2	TRBJ2-2	TGTGCCAGCAGCCAAGAAAAGACCGGGGAGCTGTTTTTT	CASSQEKTGELFF
.	15	.	TRBV6-5	TRBJ1-2	TGTGCCAGCATCCCCATAGGTCGTTCGGGCTATGGCTACACCTTC	CASIPIGRSGYGYTF
.	14	TRBD1	TRBV27	TRBJ2-1	TGTGCCAGCAGTCCCCGGACAGGGATGAATGAGCAGTTCTTC	CASSPRTGMNEQFF
.	15	.	TRBV11-2	TRBJ1-1	TGTGCCAGCAGCTTAGATCAAACAGGGAGTACTGAAGCTTTCTTT	CASSLDQTGSTEAFF
.	14	TRBD1	TRBV6-4	TRBJ1-2	TGTGCCATTCAAAGACAGGGGGCCTCCTATGGCTACACCTTC	CAIQRQGASYGYTF
.	12	.	TRBV29-1	TRBJ2-7	TGCAGCGTTAACCGGGGTACCTACGAGCAGTACTTC	CSVNRGTYEQYF
.	14	.	TRBV6-1	TRBJ2-5	TGTGCCAGCGGACGGAAAGGCTGGATGGAGACCCAGTACTTC	CASGRKGWMETQYF
once	15	.	TRBV25-1	TRBJ2-4	TGTGCCAGCAGTGATAGAGGGCTAGCCAAAAACATTCAGTACTTC	CASSDRGLAKNIQYF
.	12	.	TRBV13	TRBJ2-7	TGTGCCAGCAGCTTACGTCTGTACGAGCAGTACTTC	CASSLRLYEQYF
.	13	.	TRBV29-1	TRBJ2-1	TGCAGCGTTGCTTCGACACCCAAAAATGAGCAGTTCTTC	CSVASTPKNEQFF
.	14	.	TRBV13	TRBJ2-7	TGTGCCAGCAGCTTTCGGCAGGGATACTACGAGCAGTACTTC	CASSFRQGYYEQYF
.	14	TRBD2	TRBV5-1	TRBJ2-1	TGCGCCAGCAGCCTGAGCGGGGAGTACAATGAGCAGTTCTTC	CASSLSGEYNEQFF
.	14	.	TRBV10-3	TRBJ2-3	TGTGCCGTCCGGGGGGCTTTCAGCACAGATACGCAGTATTTT	CAVRGAFSTDTQYF
.	13	.	TRBV13	TRBJ2-5	TGTGCCAGCGGCAGGAGGGATCAAGAGACCCAGTACTTC	CASGRRDQETQYF
.	19	.	TRBV4-1	TRBJ2-6	TGCGCCAGCAGCCCCATGACCAGAACGGGCCTCTTTGGGGCCAACGTCCTGACTTTC	CASSPMTRTGLFGANVLTF
.	15	TRBD1	TRBV7-9	TRBJ1-2	TGTGCCAGCAGTTCGGAGACAGGGAGTTCCTATGGCTACACCTTC	CASSSETGSSYGYTF
.	17	.	TRBV21-1	TRBJ2-5	TGTGCCAGCAGCAAACCCCCAGCAGGGGACCACCAAGAGACCCAGTACTTC	CASSKPPAGDHQETQYF
.	15	.	TRBV29-1	TRBJ1-1	TGCAGCGTTGGCGGGTCAGGGAGAATGAACACTGAAGCTTTCTTT	CSVGGSGRMNTEAFF
.	12	.	TRBV28	TRBJ2-4	TGTGCCAGCAGTTTACGCCTTGGCATTCAGTACTTC	CASSLRLGIQYF
.	13	.	TRBV6-5	TRBJ1-1	TGTGCCAGCAGCCGTAATCCCGCCACTGAAGCTTTCTTT	CASSRNPATEAFF
.	14	.	TRBV2	TRBJ2-3	TGTGCCAGCAGTGTTACCCTTCCCCCAGATACGCAGTATTTT	CASSVTLPPDTQYF
.	14	.	TRBV6-1	TRBJ1-2	TGTGCCAGCAGGGAACAGGGTATGGGCTATGGCTACACCTTC	CASREQGMGYGYTF
.	13	TRBD1	TRBV6-5	TRBJ2-7	TGTGCCAGCAAGGGGACAGGGGCCTACGAGCAGTACTTC	CASKGTGAYEQYF
.	12	.	TRBV7-9	TRBJ1-1	TGTGCCAGCAGCCCGGGGAGGACTGAAGCTTTCTTT	CASSPGRTEAFF
.	13	.	TRBV5-1	TRBJ1-1	TGCGCCAGCAGCTTGGATCGGGGGACTGAAGCTTTCTTT	CASSLDRGTEAFF
.	15	TRBD1	TRBV6-1	TRBJ1-2	TGTGCCAGCAGTGTTGGGACAGGGGTTTCCTATGGCTACACCTTC	CASSVGTGVSYGYTF
.	13	.	TRBV28	TRBJ2-7	TGTGCCAGCAGTTTGTGGGACTCCTACGAGCAGTACTTC	CASSLWDSYEQYF
.	16	.	TRBV19	TRBJ1-1	TGTGCCAGTAGTCCGATAGACAGGACCATGAACACTGAAGCTTTCTTT	CASSPIDRTMNTEAFF
.	11	.	TRBV27	TRBJ1-5	TGTGCCAGTCCAGGTAAGGATTCCCAGCATTTT	CASPGKDSQHF
once	15	TRBD1	TRBV19	TRBJ2-1	TGTGCCAGTAGGGACGGGGGCAGGGGGCGTGATGAGCAGTTCTTC	CASRDGGRGRDEQFF
.	16	.	TRBV15	TRBJ1-5	TGTGCCACCAGCAGAGGCGACAGTTCGGGCAATCAGCCCCAGCATTTT	CATSRGDSSGNQPQHF
.	13	.	TRBV7-6	TRBJ2-5	TGTGCCAGCAGACACGGATCAGAAGAGACCCAGTACTTC	CASRHGSEETQYF